The 9 T cell receptor beta chains reported below all come from one sample, sequenced in a study of blood T cell repertoires in COVID-19. TCRdb's copy holds only in-frame clones and misses some; the assay was immunoSEQ multiplex PCR. Of about 160,000 clones in the sample, 82% were seen once. Sequenced material: peripheral blood. The receptors were sampled from a woman in her thirties or forties with COVID-19, enrolled during active disease.

The rearrangement joins TRBV6-1 to TRBJ1-5, with 7 bases lining up with TRBD1. The CDR3 totals 17 residues. Germline loops: CDR1 MNHNS, CDR2 SASEGT. Losses at the gene ends were 2 bases for V and 0 bases for J; bases not matched to a gene: 7. Here the CDR3 DNA reads TGTGCCAGCAGTGAAATCCTGGACAGGATTAGCAATCAGCCCCAGCATTTT. Translation gives CASSEILDRISNQPQHF.

The chain uses TRBV2 and TRBJ2-1; TRBD2 aligns across 12 bases. V trimming: 0 bases; J trimming: 7 bases; junction bases outside the gene matches: 1. The CDR3 spans 15 residues. Germline V gives CDR1 SNHLY, CDR2 FYNNEI. This chain's CDR3 is CASSEATSGRNEQFF. DNA for the CDR3: TGTGCCAGCAGTGAAGCGACTAGCGGGAGAAATGAGCAGTTCTTC.

The chain employs TRBV5-1 and TRBJ2-2; 11 bases map to TRBD1. Germline loops: CDR1 SGHRS, CDR2 YFSETQ. The CDR3 has 15 amino acids. J gave up 5 bases and V 5 bases, and 5 bases lay outside the gene matches. The CDR3 loop is CASRSGTGGTGELFF. The CDR3 coding sequence is TGCGCCAGCAGATCCGGGACAGGGGGTACCGGGGAGCTGTTTTTT.

The chain has TRBV2 and TRBJ2-2; D ambiguous. CDR1 and CDR2 (germline): SNHLY, FYNNEI. Between the trimmed V and J ends, which lost 4 bases and 3 bases, there was a span of 6 bases. The CDR3 has 13 residues. CDR3 amino acids: CASSVQYTGELFF. Written as DNA, the CDR3 is TGTGCCAGCAGTGTACAATACACCGGGGAGCTGTTTTTT.

This clone has only one observation. The gene calls are TRBV19 and TRBJ1-5; 8 nucleotides match TRBD1. Germline CDR1 reads LNHDA; CDR2 reads SQIVND (reference sequence). With 3 bases clipped from V and 6 bases from J, the junction kept 7 bases outside the gene matches. The CDR3 is made up of 15 amino acids. CDR3 loop: CASSIRTGPSQPQHF. The CDR3 nucleotides read TGTGCCAGTAGTATCCGGACAGGGCCGAGTCAGCCCCAGCATTTT. Together with reference TRBV19 and TRBJ1-5, the CDR3 gives the full variable domain: DGGITQSPKYLFRKEGQNVTLSCEQNLNHDAMYWYRQDPGQGLRLIYYSQIVNDFQKGDIAEGYSVSREKKESFPLTVTSAQKNPTAFYLCASSIRTGPSQPQHFGDGTRLSIL.

The chain uses TRBV7-9 and TRBJ2-5; tentative D call: TRBD2 (7 bases). The CDR3 has 14 amino acids. Per germline, CDR1 SEHNR and CDR2 FQNEAQ (reference sequence). V lost 4 bases, J lost 2 bases, and 11 bases lay in between. CDR3 in DNA: TGTGCCAGCAGCTGGGGGGGCTCACAAGAGACCCAGTACTTC. It is translated as CASSWGGSQETQYF.

J is TRBJ2-1 and V is TRBV19; 8 bases agree with TRBD1. V lost 5 bases to trimming and J lost 9 bases; unmatched junction nucleotides: 6. Germline lookup yields CDR1 LNHDA and CDR2 SQIVND (reference sequence). CDR3 size: 13 residues. In nucleotides, the CDR3 is TGTGCCAGTAGTCCACAGGGGGTAGGTGAGCAGTTCTTC. Translated, it gives CASSPQGVGEQFF.

V gene TRBV9 combines with J gene TRBJ2-1; D is unclear. The V and J ends lost 3 bases and 6 bases respectively, with 10 bases between them. The CDR3 length is 13 residues. Germline assignment: CDR1 SGDLS and CDR2 YYNGEE. In nucleotides, the CDR3 is TGTGCCAGCAGCGGAACTACGGTCAATGAGCAGTTCTTC. This translates into CASSGTTVNEQFF.

Notes on this clone: Other DNA sequences within the sample encode an identical CDR3. The V and J genes are TRBV28 and TRBJ1-2, with 7 positions matching TRBD1. The CDR3 has 13 residues. V lost 6 bases and J lost 4; bases outside the gene matches: 5. Germline CDR1 is MDHEN and CDR2 is SYDVKM. The CDR3 DNA follows: TGTGCCAGCAGGCTAGGGACAGTCTATGGCTACACCTTC. Its translation: CASRLGTVYGYTF.